This T cell receptor beta chain is drawn from a study of blood T cell repertoires in COVID-19. Study summary: Whether acute or convalescent, the COVID-19 samples came from the United States, Italy and Spain. PBMCs, B-cell-depleted T cells, or T cells were the source of the cDNA or gDNA that made up the material.

Per germline, CDR1 MNHEY and CDR2 SMNVEV (reference sequence). The CDR3 contains 16 residues. V shed 0 bases, J shed 4 bases, and the junction held 6 bases outside the gene matches. Authors' analysis steps: Estimation of nucleated cell counts relied on the amplification of reference gene primers. Clones were sequenced by immunoSEQ multiplex PCR, and TCRdb holds only the in-frame ones, with some missing. For V, J and clone size, that table is used; D and trimming come from the DNA. The profile covers some 370,000 clones, with 90% appearing a single time and 6.5% taken by the ten largest. This rearrangement joins TRBV27 to TRBJ1-5, with 7 bases that match TRBD1. The source is a man younger than 35 with active or convalescent COVID-19. Sequencing was performed on peripheral blood. CDR3 bases: TGTGCCAGCAGTTTATCCTACAGGGGTCGGAATCAGCCCCAGCATTTT. Amino acid sequence: CASSLSYRGRNQPQHF.